This entry concerns a single T cell receptor beta chain. The clone's antigen remains unknown. No quality values exist for individual bases; no much larger clone is one base distant. The sample comes from a study of blood T cell repertoires in COVID-19 (dated by TCRdb to 2020 to 2021). General notes on the study: Collaborator samples came from the United States, Italy and Spain and covered acute and convalescent phases of COVID-19. The prospective study material was composed of cDNA or gDNA derived from T cells, B-cell-depleted T cells, or PBMCs. Subjects who had been exposed to COVID-19, were actively infected with it, or had recovered from it provided the deeply sampled blood TCRbeta repertoires that made up the dataset. A freely available public database, intended as a resource for researchers studying the immune response to SARS-CoV-2, is where the repertoires were released. Samples came from the ongoing ImmuneRACE study (first 160 participants) plus 1,254 subjects from 6 global collaborators. Sample metadata almost always included a de-identified subject ID, COVID-19 status, age in years and sex. Where available, HLA class I and class II types were taken from metadata supplied by the sample provider and were not determined by assay-based typing.

The CDR3 runs 17 amino acids, cysteine and phenylalanine included. Only the CDR3 portion is preserved as DNA: 51 bases, with reading frame beginning at the first base. V is trimmed back by 7 bases and J by 9 bases, and the junction contains 19 bases that no gene match accounts for. The CDR1 and CDR2 encoded by the germline V gene (reference sequence) are LNHDA and SQIVND. One collaborating source in Seattle enrolled patients during active infection and followed them longitudinally through the course of disease. Each collaborating institution followed its own protocols to collect whole blood in K2EDTA tubes. For TCRbeta analysis, collaborators shipped samples in one of three forms: frozen whole blood, isolated PBMCs, or DNA extracted from either of those sample types. TCRbeta CDR3 regions were amplified from genomic DNA using the immunoSEQ Assay, a bias-controlled multiplex PCR. Per the source publication's procedure: Nucleated cell counts per sample were estimated from amplification of reference gene primers within the assay. To quantify the absolute abundance of each unique TCRbeta CDR3 rearrangement, sequence reads were collapsed and filtered. For each sample, productive Simpson clonality was calculated as the square root of Simpson's diversity index across productive rearrangements. TCRdb holds this immuneACCESS table with in-frame rearrangements only. Some clones are missing; in checked studies, unresolved V genes explain under half, and the rest has no known cause. D and trimming come from the DNA, and the V and J calls and clone size come from that table. Recorded for this sample are about 270,000 clones; more than 90% of them occurred a single time. Of the sample, just over 2.5% is held by the ten largest clones.

Study-wide conclusions, independent of this receptor: Clinical and demographic metadata were provided uncurated, with the amount varying by source and participant.

Sample: peripheral blood. The receptor was derived from a person under 35 with COVID-19, enrolled during active disease. The sequence is built from TRBV19 and TRBJ2-1; a stretch of 9 junction bases matches TRBD2. In nucleotides, the sequence is TGTGCCAGTACTCAGATTAGTAGCGGGAGATTGTTGGGTGAGCAGTTCTTC. Its translation reads: CASTQISSGRLLGEQFF.